What follows are 8 T cell receptor beta chains derived from one specimen sequenced in a study of T-cell memory formation after mild COVID-19. TCRdb re-derived calls from the 5' RACE reads in MiXCR, one entry per CDR3 protein. The sample includes 550,000 to 600,000 distinct CDR3 sequences, roughly 21% of them seen just once. Sequencing was done on a sample of PBMCs or a T cell subset sorted from them (not recorded which). These receptors all come from an adult woman who had mild COVID-19 (a few samples of this study predate the infection). Cell type and time point are not known.

This clonotype occurred a few times. V usage is TRBV10-3 and J usage is TRBJ1-5; no firm D call. The CDR3 is 15 amino acids. CDR1 is ENHRY, CDR2 SYGVKD, per germline. V was trimmed by 4 bases and J by 0 bases, leaving 10 bases between them. The CDR3 protein is CAISASVDSNQPQHF. CDR3 in DNA: TGTGCCATCAGTGCCTCGGTAGATAGCAATCAGCCCCAGCATTTT.

V and J are TRBV2 and TRBJ2-5; possible D gene TRBD1, 6 bases. Germline loops: CDR1 SNHLY, CDR2 FYNNEI. The CDR3 consists of 12 residues. V lost 9 bases to trimming and J lost 2 bases, with 10 bases between them. The CDR3 spells CASTGKQETQYF. CDR3 nucleotide sequence: TGTGCCAGTACAGGGAAGCAAGAGACCCAGTACTTC.

The J gene is TRBJ1-1, the V gene TRBV3-1; D is unresolved. This CDR3 contains 18 residues. Germline V lookup: CDR1 LGHDT, CDR2 YNNKEL (reference sequence). The V gene lost 0 bases and the J gene lost 1 base, with 18 bases spanning the gap. CDR3 protein: CASSQERSGLRTNTEAFF. The DNA of the CDR3 is TGTGCCAGCAGCCAAGAGAGGTCCGGGCTGAGGACGAACACTGAAGCTTTCTTT.

The sample holds a few counts of this clonotype. The chain joins TRBV7-6 to TRBJ1-1, with D uncertain. The CDR3 extends over 17 amino acids. Germline V gene sequence: CDR1 SGHVS, CDR2 FNYEAQ. Trimming cost V 3 bases and J 1 base, with 18 bases left between them. CDR3 region: CASSFRGFKGGNTEAFF. In DNA, the CDR3 is TGTGCCAGCAGCTTCCGAGGGTTTAAAGGCGGGAACACTGAAGCTTTCTTT.

This clonotype was detected ten times or more. The V and J genes are TRBV28 and TRBJ2-7, with 12 bases that match TRBD2. V was pared by 2 bases and J by 6 bases, with 5 bases of the junction left unmatched. Germline V gene lookup returns CDR1 MDHEN and CDR2 SYDVKM. There are 15 residues in the CDR3. The CDR3, as DNA: TGTGCCAGCAGTTTAGGCGGGACTAGCGGGTTCGAGCAGTACTTC. Translating gives CASSLGGTSGFEQYF. The full variable domain, rest sourced from reference TRBV28 and TRBJ2-7, is DVKVTQSSRYLVKRTGEKVFLECVQDMDHENMFWYRQDPGLGLRLIYFSYDVKMKEKGDIPEGYSVSREKKERFSLILESASTNQTSMYLCASSLGGTSGFEQYFGPGTRLTVT.

The sample holds a few counts of this clonotype. The gene calls are TRBV6-2 or TRBV6-3 and TRBJ1-4; D is unclear. The CDR3 consists of 15 residues. V was shortened by 5 bases and J by 7 bases, with 17 bases between the two germline ends. Looked up from germline, CDR1 is MNHEY and CDR2 is SVGEGT. CDR3: CASSATYTRAEKLFF. CDR3 nucleotide sequence: TGTGCCAGCAGTGCGACGTATACTCGGGCTGAAAAACTGTTTTTT.

The V call is TRBV10-2, the J call TRBJ1-6; the match to TRBD1 covers 7 bases. CDR1 and CDR2 (germline): WSHSY, SAAADI. With V trimmed by 2 bases and J by 8 bases, 0 bases remained unmatched. The CDR3 extends over 13 amino acids. In DNA, the CDR3 is TGCGCCAGCAGTGAGGACAGGGATTCACCCCTCCACTTT. This gives the protein CASSEDRDSPLHF.

This clonotype has a handful of counts. The chain couples TRBV5-4 to TRBJ2-3, with 14 bases lining up with TRBD2. With 3 bases clipped from V and 4 bases from J, the junction kept 7 bases outside the gene matches. CDR3 length: 17 amino acids. Germline assignment: CDR1 SGHNT and CDR2 YYREEE (reference sequence). For the CDR3, the DNA is TGTGCCAGCAGCTCTCCCGGACTAGCGGGGGGTTCAGATACGCAGTATTTT. It translates to CASSSPGLAGGSDTQYF.